The 15 T cell receptor beta chains below come from one sample, sequenced in a study of cytomegalovirus exposure and HLA in healthy donors. Generated by immunoSEQ multiplex PCR, the TCRdb table keeps only in-frame clones and is missing some. The table has some 240,000 clones, 70% to 90% seen once. Sequenced material: PBMCs. The receptors were gathered from a woman younger than 45 in good health and CMV-seropositive.

The chain joins TRBV10-2 to TRBJ2-7, with D possibly TRBD2 on 6 matching bases. CDR3 length: 15 residues. The V gene lost 0 bases and the J gene lost 5 bases, with 14 bases spanning the gap. Germline V lookup: CDR1 WSHSY, CDR2 SAAADI. The CDR3 sequence: CASSESWQGGDEQYF. The CDR3 DNA reads TGCGCCAGCAGTGAGTCGTGGCAGGGAGGTGACGAGCAGTACTTC.

This chain joins TRBV10-3 and TRBJ2-1; TRBD2 aligns across 9 bases. Germline V lookup: CDR1 ENHRY, CDR2 SYGVKD. V lost 9 bases and J lost 9; bases outside the gene matches: 9. The CDR3 is 13 amino acids. The chain's CDR3 is CAIAGTSNVEQFF. DNA for the CDR3: TGTGCCATAGCCGGGACTAGCAATGTTGAGCAGTTCTTC.

The rearrangement uses TRBV11-2 and TRBJ2-7, with 7 bases identical to TRBD1. This CDR3 contains 16 residues. Germline V gene sequence: CDR1 SGHAT, CDR2 FQNNGV. The J segment lost 3 bases and the V segment lost 4 bases, leaving 12 bases of the junction unmatched. CDR3 DNA sequence: TGTGCCAGCAGCTCCTGGCGTCGGGACAGTTACTACGAGCAGTACTTC. This gives the protein CASSSWRRDSYYEQYF.

V gene TRBV5-6 combines with J gene TRBJ2-7, with 9 bases identical to TRBD1. Germline V gene data show CDR1 as SGHDT and CDR2 as YYEEEE. After removal of 5 bases from V and 5 bases from J, the junction contained 8 bases not matched to a gene. CDR3 length: 14 amino acids. The CDR3 region has the DNA TGTGCCAGCAGTCGATGGACAGGGGCGAACGAGCAGTACTTC. Translation gives CASSRWTGANEQYF.

This chain links TRBV7-2 with TRBJ2-5; TRBD1 matches at 8 bases. This CDR3 region has 12 residues. After removal of 6 bases from V and 5 bases from J, the junction contained 2 bases not matched to a gene. CDR1 is SGHTA, CDR2 FQGNSA, per germline. The chain's CDR3 is CASRDRAETQYF. The CDR3 DNA follows: TGTGCCAGCAGGGACAGGGCTGAGACCCAGTACTTC.

The chain has TRBV2 and TRBJ2-1, with a possible D match to TRBD1 (5 bases). V lost 3 bases to trimming and J lost 3 bases, with 6 bases between them. Germline V gene data show CDR1 as SNHLY and CDR2 as FYNNEI. This CDR3 spans 13 amino acids. The CDR3 loop reads CASSEDNYNEQFF. DNA of the CDR3: TGTGCCAGCAGTGAGGACAACTACAATGAGCAGTTCTTC.

V and J are TRBV7-8 and TRBJ2-1; TRBD2 aligns across 15 bases. The CDR3 runs to 16 residues. Germline CDR1 and CDR2: SGHVS and FQNEAQ. V lost 1 base to trimming and J lost 8 bases; unmatched junction nucleotides: 3. The CDR3 DNA follows: TGTGCCAGCAGCTTAGGAGGGACTAGCGGGAGGTATGAGCAGTTCTTC. It codes for CASSLGGTSGRYEQFF.

This chain links TRBV19 with TRBJ1-2, with 8 bases identical to TRBD1. Looked up from germline, CDR1 is LNHDA and CDR2 is SQIVND (reference sequence). This CDR3 has 14 amino acids. V trimming: 5 bases; J trimming: 5 bases; junction bases outside the gene matches: 7. CDR3 nucleotides: TGTGCCAGTAGTTCAGGGGGCGTTCCGTATGGCTACACCTTC. Protein sequence: CASSSGGVPYGYTF.

The chain combines TRBV10-3 with TRBJ2-7, with 8 bases fitting TRBD2. This CDR3 contains 14 residues. V lost 6 bases to trimming and J lost 4 bases; unmatched junction nucleotides: 8. Looked up from germline, CDR1 is ENHRY and CDR2 is SYGVKD. The CDR3 loop reads CAIRTGLEGYEQYF. In DNA, the CDR3 is TGTGCCATCAGGACGGGACTAGAGGGTTACGAGCAGTACTTC.

The V and J genes are TRBV29-1 and TRBJ1-4, with D possibly being TRBD1 (5 bases). CDR1 is SQVTM, CDR2 ANQGSEA, per germline. The CDR3 has 13 residues. The V end was cut by 4 bases, the J end by 7 bases, with 13 bases between. The CDR3 reads CSVADTVGEKLFF. CDR3 nucleotide sequence: TGCAGCGTTGCGGACACGGTTGGTGAAAAACTGTTTTTT.

The rearrangement uses TRBV19 and TRBJ1-1; possible D gene TRBD1, 5 bases. The CDR3 covers 17 residues. The germline CDR1 and CDR2 sequences are LNHDA and SQIVND (reference sequence). V dropped 0 bases and J dropped 3 bases, with 17 bases sitting between them. CDR3 in DNA: TGTGCCAGTAGTATAGATCAGGCCAGGGCGGTTGACACTGAAGCTTTCTTT. Translation gives CASSIDQARAVDTEAFF.

This chain joins TRBV7-9 and TRBJ2-5, with TRBD1 identical over 7 bases. V shed 3 bases and J 4 bases; nucleotides not matched to a gene: 5. CDR3 length: 14 residues. Per the germline V gene, CDR1 is SEHNR and CDR2 is FQNEAQ (reference sequence). The CDR3 bases are TGTGCCAGCAGCTTCGACAGGGTAGGAGAGACCCAGTACTTC. Encoded protein: CASSFDRVGETQYF.

The chain has TRBV6-1 and TRBJ2-2; D might be TRBD1 (6 bases). Germline lookup yields CDR1 MNHNS and CDR2 SASEGT. The V end was cut by 3 bases, the J end by 4 bases, with 15 bases between. The CDR3 totals 16 residues. CDR3 protein: CASSDYGGAGTGELFF. The CDR3 DNA is TGTGCCAGCAGTGATTATGGGGGCGCGGGCACCGGGGAGCTGTTTTTT.

J is TRBJ2-1 and V is TRBV27; TRBD2 matches 8 bases. After removal of 5 bases from V and 4 bases from J, the junction contained 13 bases not matched to a gene. Germline V gene data show CDR1 as MNHEY and CDR2 as SMNVEV (reference sequence). CDR3 length equals 17 residues. CDR3 nucleotides: TGTGCCAGCAGTCCGAATCCGACTAGCGTTGAATACAATGAGCAGTTCTTC. Translating it yields CASSPNPTSVEYNEQFF.

V usage is TRBV7-8 and J usage is TRBJ1-5; maybe TRBD1 (5 bases). The CDR3 consists of 17 residues. Germline values: CDR1 SGHVS, CDR2 FQNEAQ. V dropped 1 base and J dropped 7 bases, with 20 bases sitting between them. CDR3 coding DNA: TGTGCCAGCAGCTTAGGAAGGTCAGGGCCCGCGGGGCAGCCCCAGCATTTT. Its translation is CASSLGRSGPAGQPQHF.